The present T cell receptor beta chain was sequenced within a study of OX40 agonist ivuxolimab in advanced cancers. About the research overall: Participants averaged around 60 years of age (range roughly 20 to 90) and were under 90% male. Study observations and caveats: Relative to CD4+ cells, CD8+ T cells on average had more expanded clones. The expanded peripheral T cells' antigen specificity was not determined.

This CDR3 is 16 amino acids long. Germline values: CDR1 MDHEN, CDR2 SYDVKM. Trimming left V 6 bases short and J 2 bases short, with 20 bases between. On this clone itself: Its antigen remains unknown.

The assay was immunoSEQ multiplex PCR, and TCRdb's table has in-frame clones only and misses some. The sample lists about 45,000 clones; more than 80% were seen once. The rearrangement uses TRBV28 and TRBJ2-7; tentatively, D is TRBD1 or TRBD2 (6 bases each). This TCR derives from an adult with an advanced solid tumor such as melanoma, head and neck, liver or kidney cancer. This material consisted of CD4+ or CD8+ T cells sorted from blood, taken in a trial of the OX40 agonist ivuxolimab. The CDR3 DNA is TGTGCCAGCAGCCTAGTGTCGGAGGGGGACACCTACGAGCAGTACTTC. Its protein product is CASSLVSEGDTYEQYF.